Below, 18 T cell receptor beta chains from the same sample are listed, as sequenced in a study of shared clonotypes between healthy human individuals. Assay used: immunoSEQ multiplex PCR; TCRdb lists only in-frame clones, some missing. The sample contains about 1 million clones, 75% of which appear only once. Source material: memory CD4+ T cells sorted from blood. Stated subset: CD45RA-negative fraction. These receptors originate from a man between 18 and 35 years old in good health.

The rearrangement links TRBV28 to TRBJ1-1; D perhaps matches TRBD1 (6 bases). CDR3 length: 12 amino acids. Between the trimmed V and J ends, which lost 7 bases and 9 bases, there was a span of 15 bases. CDR1 and CDR2 (germline): MDHEN, SYDVKM. The CDR3 protein is CASTPRGGQAFF. The CDR3 DNA reads as TGTGCCAGCACCCCTCGTGGGGGGCAAGCTTTCTTT.

The chain joins TRBV21-1 to TRBJ1-1. TRBV21-1 is deemed a pseudogene. CDR3 size: 16 residues. CDR3 sequence (DNA): TGTGCCAGCAGCAAGGCTCAGAACTCTATGAACACTGAAGCTTTCTTT. This gives the protein CASSKAQNSMNTEAFF.

The chain joins TRBV27 to TRBJ2-7; TRBD1 might be the D (6 bases). CDR1 MNHEY and CDR2 SMNVEV come from the germline V gene (reference sequence). The CDR3 totals 14 residues. The V end was cut by 5 bases, the J end by 0 bases, with 11 bases between. As DNA, the CDR3 is TGTGCCAGCAGTGTGGACAGCTTCTCCTACGAGCAGTACTTC. Translating it yields CASSVDSFSYEQYF.

The chain is built from TRBV27 and TRBJ1-5; D perhaps matches TRBD1 (6 bases). The CDR3 runs 16 residues. Trimming cost V 6 bases and J 7 bases, with 22 bases left between them. The germline CDR1 and CDR2 sequences are MNHEY and SMNVEV (reference sequence). The CDR3 loop is CASSPLGTGRYQPQHF. In DNA form, the CDR3 reads TGTGCCAGCAGCCCCCTGGGTACAGGGCGGTACCAGCCCCAGCATTTT.

The chain has TRBV5-1 and TRBJ2-3; D gene unclear. Between the trimmed V and J ends, which lost 4 bases and 3 bases, there was a span of 18 bases. CDR3 length equals 16 residues. The germline CDR1 and CDR2 sequences are SGHRS and YFSETQ. The CDR3 region is CASSAVLGRGTDTQYF. DNA for the CDR3: TGCGCCAGCAGCGCGGTATTAGGGCGTGGGACAGATACGCAGTATTTT.

This clone was detected only once. The rearrangement uses TRBV5-1 and TRBJ2-5; D tentatively fits TRBD1 or TRBD2 (6 bases each). Trimming left V 4 bases short and J 5 bases short, with 15 bases between. Germline-derived CDR1 and CDR2 are SGHRS and YFSETQ. This CDR3 spans 14 amino acids. The CDR3 coding sequence is TGCGCCAGCAGCCCGGGGGCAGGGAGCGAGACCCAGTACTTC. Amino acid sequence: CASSPGAGSETQYF.

This clone appeared a few times. The genes are TRBV7-9 and TRBJ1-1, with D possibly matching TRBD1 (6 bases). This CDR3 contains 13 residues. The germline V gene has CDR1 SEHNR and CDR2 FQNEAQ (reference sequence). V was clipped by 6 bases and J by 4 bases, with 12 bases between them. The CDR3 loop is CASSYSRGTEAFF. CDR3 coding DNA: TGTGCCAGCAGTTATAGCAGGGGCACTGAAGCTTTCTTT.

This chain uses TRBV18 with TRBJ1-2, with 10 bases aligning to TRBD1. V was pared by 5 bases and J by 4 bases, with 4 bases of the junction left unmatched. The CDR3 length is 14 residues. Germline V gives CDR1 KGHSH, CDR2 LQKENI. Written as DNA, the CDR3 is TGTGCCAGCTCATCCGGGACAGGGGTCTATGGCTACACCTTC. This translates into CASSSGTGVYGYTF. Supplemented by reference TRBV18 and TRBJ1-2, the full variable domain reads NAGVMQNPRHLVRRRGQEARLRCSPMKGHSHVYWYRQLPEEGLKFMVYLQKENIIDESGMPKERFSAEFPKEGPSILRIQQVVRGDSAAYFCASSSGTGVYGYTFGSGTRLTVV.

CDR3: CSVQDRGAYEQYF. Here the CDR3 DNA reads TGCAGCGTACAGGACAGGGGAGCCTACGAGCAGTACTTC. This chain uses TRBV29-1 with TRBJ2-7; the match to TRBD1 covers 9 bases. Trimming removed 6 bases from V and 2 bases from J; junction bases left unmatched: 5. There are 13 residues in the CDR3. Germline V gene lookup returns CDR1 SQVTM and CDR2 ANQGSEA.

This clone was detected only once. Other DNA variants within this sample encode the same CDR3. The CDR3: CASSYRNYGYTF. The CDR3 nucleotides are TGTGCCAGCAGTTACAGGAACTATGGCTACACCTTC. The J gene is TRBJ1-2, the V gene TRBV6-6; D is unresolved. Germline V gene lookup returns CDR1 MNHNY and CDR2 SVGAGI (reference sequence). CDR3 length equals 12 residues. The V gene lost 2 bases and the J gene lost 2 bases, with 3 bases spanning the gap.

J is TRBJ2-1 and V is TRBV27; TRBD2 agrees at 7 bases. V lost 4 bases and J lost 9; bases outside the gene matches: 9. This CDR3 has 14 residues. From germline, CDR1 is MNHEY and CDR2 SMNVEV (reference sequence). The CDR3 DNA follows: TGTGCCAGCAGTTCGCCCGGGACTATCAGTGAGCAGTTCTTC. Translation: CASSSPGTISEQFF.

A remark on this clone: Within the sample, other DNA sequences also encode this same CDR3. J is TRBJ2-1 and V is TRBV7-2, with a weak D call TRBD2 (6 bases). The V gene lost 0 bases and the J gene lost 10 bases, with 7 bases spanning the gap. Germline assignment: CDR1 SGHTA and CDR2 FQGNSA. The CDR3 consists of 12 residues. For the CDR3, the DNA is TGTGCCAGCAGCTTAGCTGGGGGGGAGCAGTTCTTC. Protein sequence: CASSLAGGEQFF.

As to this clone: The same CDR3 also results from other DNA sequences found in this sample. The chain recombines TRBV10-1 with TRBJ2-7; D is uncertain. V dropped 5 bases and J dropped 3 bases, with 5 bases sitting between them. The CDR3 has 11 amino acids. The V gene's germline CDR1 is WNHNN and CDR2 SYGVQD (reference sequence). The CDR3 DNA sequence: TGCGCCAGCAGTTCCAGCTACGAGCAGTACTTC. Residues: CASSSSYEQYF.

The chain combines TRBV19 with TRBJ1-2, with a tentative D call TRBD1 (5 bases). The CDR3 is 15 residues long. The germline CDR1 and CDR2 sequences are LNHDA and SQIVND (reference sequence). V lost 0 bases and J lost 8, with 16 bases in between. The CDR3 DNA is TGTGCCAGTAGTATAGACCCCCGGACAACAACAGGCTACACCTTC. Translation gives CASSIDPRTTTGYTF.

This chain connects TRBV7-4 to TRBJ2-7, with 13 bases identical to TRBD2. The CDR3 covers 18 residues. Unmatched junction bases numbered 10, after V lost 5 bases and J lost 0 bases. CDR1 and CDR2 (germline): SGHVT, SQSDAQ. DNA of the CDR3: TGTGCCAGCAGCCGGGACGTGGGACTAGCGGGAAGCTCCTACGAGCAGTACTTC. Amino acids: CASSRDVGLAGSSYEQYF.

CDR3 in amino acids: CASSLNSRTGTRLYNEQFF. The CDR3, as DNA: TGTGCCAGCAGTTTAAATTCCCGAACCGGGACTCGACTTTACAATGAGCAGTTCTTC. The V and J genes are TRBV28 and TRBJ2-1; tentative D call: TRBD2 (6 bases). V gave up 2 bases and J gave up 4 bases, with 24 bases separating them. CDR3 length: 19 residues. Looked up from germline, CDR1 is MDHEN and CDR2 is SYDVKM. The full variable domain, in which reference TRBV28 and TRBJ2-1 provide the parts outside the CDR3, is DVKVTQSSRYLVKRTGEKVFLECVQDMDHENMFWYRQDPGLGLRLIYFSYDVKMKEKGDIPEGYSVSREKKERFSLILESASTNQTSMYLCASSLNSRTGTRLYNEQFFGPGTRLTVL.

The sample holds a few counts of this clone. Other DNA sequences in this specimen translate into the identical CDR3. This chain uses TRBV6-5 with TRBJ1-6, with a possible D match to TRBD1 (5 bases). The germline V gene encodes CDR1 MNHEY and CDR2 SVGAGI. This CDR3 region has 15 residues. The germline V and J ends were trimmed by 0 bases and 8 bases, with 11 bases remaining between them. The CDR3 coding sequence is TGTGCCAGCAGTTACTCGATTCAGGGTGATTCACCCCTCCACTTT. This codes for CASSYSIQGDSPLHF.

V gene TRBV11-1 combines with J gene TRBJ2-6; TRBD1 or TRBD2 may be the D gene (6 bases each). Trimming shortened V by 2 bases and J by 8 bases, and 16 bases separated the two germline ends. CDR1 is SGHAT, CDR2 FQDESV, per germline (reference sequence). The CDR3 consists of 16 residues. The CDR3 DNA follows: TGTGCCAGCAGCTTAAGTGGAGTAGGGGGGTCCAACGTCCTGACTTTC. Translating gives CASSLSGVGGSNVLTF.